This T cell receptor beta chain is from a study of CD8 T cells in ankylosing spondylitis. Comments on this clonotype: Antigen specificity is unknown.

General study findings and limits: Significant enrichment of disease-linked clones was reported in matched ankylosing spondylitis synovial fluid. Clones linked to disease, bearing a CD8+ phenotype, were relatively rare in peripheral blood. Characteristic of ankylosing spondylitis blood, it appeared, was a TCR beta motif comprising several highly homologous variants.

The CDR3 sequence is 15 residues long. The germline V gene has CDR1 SGHAT and CDR2 FQNNGV. V was cut by 8 bases and J by 1 base, with 15 bases left in between. Each TCR beta library was made by quantitative 5'-RACE that incorporated molecular barcodes. TCRdb re-called the 5' RACE reads through MiXCR, storing one row per CDR3 protein. The table includes 300,000 to 400,000 distinct CDR3 sequences, 20% detected once. The sequencing input was blood, either unsorted or a sorted T cell fraction (not recorded which). This chain links TRBV11-2 with TRBJ2-4; no reliable D call. The receptor's source is a male donor with ankylosing spondylitis or in good health (not recorded which). CDR3 coding DNA: TGTGCCAGCGCCGAGCCGTACGGCGCCAAAAACATTCAGTACTTC. Translation: CASAEPYGAKNIQYF.